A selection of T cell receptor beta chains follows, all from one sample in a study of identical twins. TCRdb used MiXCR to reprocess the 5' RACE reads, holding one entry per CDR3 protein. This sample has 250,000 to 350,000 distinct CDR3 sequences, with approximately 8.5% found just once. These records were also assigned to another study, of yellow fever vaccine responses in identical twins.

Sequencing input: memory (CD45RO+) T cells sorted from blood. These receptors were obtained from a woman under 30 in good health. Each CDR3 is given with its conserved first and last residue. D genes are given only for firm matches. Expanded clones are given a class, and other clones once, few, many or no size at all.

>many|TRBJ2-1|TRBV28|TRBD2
CASSLWGGSLSYNEQFF
TGTGCCAGCAGTTTATGGGGGGGGTCCCTCTCCTACAATGAGCAGTTCTTC
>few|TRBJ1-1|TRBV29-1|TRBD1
CSVLLQGAGTEAFF
TGCAGCGTGTTGTTACAGGGGGCAGGGACTGAAGCTTTCTTT
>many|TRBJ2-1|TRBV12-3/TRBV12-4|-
CASTSILARGEEQFF
TGTGCCAGCACCTCAATCCTCGCTAGGGGAGAGGAGCAGTTCTTC
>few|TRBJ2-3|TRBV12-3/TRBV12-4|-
CASSPTWAGLSTDTQYF
TGTGCCAGCAGCCCAACCTGGGCGGGCCTAAGCACAGATACGCAGTATTTT
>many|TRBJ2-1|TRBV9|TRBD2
CASSVGFVTSGGSYNEQFF
TGTGCCAGCAGCGTAGGTTTTGTGACTAGCGGGGGTTCCTACAATGAGCAGTTCTTC
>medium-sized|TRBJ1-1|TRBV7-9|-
CASSLSGNTEAFF
TGTGCCAGCAGCTTGTCCGGGAACACTGAAGCTTTCTTT
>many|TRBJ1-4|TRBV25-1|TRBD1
CASSLATGTGHRGGDEKLFF
TGTGCCAGCAGTTTGGCAACCGGGACAGGGCATAGAGGAGGTGATGAAAAACTGTTTTTT
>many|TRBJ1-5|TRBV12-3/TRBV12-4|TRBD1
CASSRQGAMSNQPQHF
TGTGCCAGCAGTCGACAGGGGGCAATGAGCAATCAGCCCCAGCATTTT
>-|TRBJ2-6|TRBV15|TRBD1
CATSRDYRGPGANVLTF
TGTGCCACCAGCAGAGACTACAGGGGACCTGGGGCCAACGTCCTGACTTTC
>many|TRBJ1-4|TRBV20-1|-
CSATGGDEKLFF
TGCAGTGCAACGGGGGGGGATGAAAAACTGTTTTTT
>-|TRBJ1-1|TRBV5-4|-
CASSQDRGPLEAFF
TGTGCCAGCAGTCAAGACAGAGGCCCCCTTGAAGCTTTCTTT
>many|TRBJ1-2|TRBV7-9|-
CASDLAGKYGYTF
TGTGCCAGCGACCTGGCAGGGAAGTATGGCTACACCTTC
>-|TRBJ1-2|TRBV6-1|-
CASSDALGSNYGYTF
TGTGCCAGCAGTGATGCCCTCGGCAGTAACTATGGCTACACCTTC
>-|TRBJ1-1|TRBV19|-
CASSIPGRMNTEAFF
TGTGCCAGTAGTATCCCAGGACGGATGAACACTGAAGCTTTCTTT
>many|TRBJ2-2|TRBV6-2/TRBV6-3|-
CASSWGLVIFTGELFF
TGTGCCAGCAGTTGGGGGCTAGTCATCTTTACCGGGGAGCTGTTTTTT
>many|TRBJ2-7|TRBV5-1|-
CASSLGRREEQYF
TGCGCCAGCAGCTTGGGCCGACGAGAGGAGCAGTACTTC
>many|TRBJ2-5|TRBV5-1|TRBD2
CASSRTSGSVETQYF
TGCGCCAGCAGCAGGACTAGCGGGAGTGTAGAGACCCAGTACTTC
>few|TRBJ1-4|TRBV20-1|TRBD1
CSAIVPGQGNEKLFF
TGCAGTGCAATAGTCCCGGGACAGGGAAATGAAAAACTGTTTTTT
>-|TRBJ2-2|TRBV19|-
CAASDLQNTGELFF
TGTGCCGCATCAGATCTCCAGAACACCGGGGAGCTGTTTTTT
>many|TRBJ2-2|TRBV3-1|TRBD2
CASSLDNSGGAPGELFF
TGTGCCAGCAGCCTCGACAATAGCGGGGGGGCCCCCGGGGAGCTGTTTTTT
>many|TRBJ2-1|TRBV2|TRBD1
CASRRQGEGNEQFF
TGTGCCAGCAGGCGACAGGGTGAAGGCAATGAGCAGTTCTTC
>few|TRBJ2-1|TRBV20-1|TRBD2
CSASSYGGRRIYNEQFF
TGCAGTGCTAGCTCCTACGGGGGGAGAAGGATCTACAATGAGCAGTTCTTC
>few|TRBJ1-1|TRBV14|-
CASSHTTRTNTEAFF
TGTGCCAGCAGCCACACAACTCGGACGAACACTGAAGCTTTCTTT
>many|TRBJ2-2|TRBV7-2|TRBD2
CASSSGGANTGELFF
TGTGCCAGCAGCTCTGGGGGGGCGAACACCGGGGAGCTGTTTTTT
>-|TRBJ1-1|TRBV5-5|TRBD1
CASSSLGQLNTEAFF
TGTGCCAGCAGCTCCCTGGGACAGTTGAACACTGAAGCTTTCTTT
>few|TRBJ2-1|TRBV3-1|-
CASSPYGGAINEQFF
TGTGCCAGCAGCCCGTACGGGGGCGCGATCAATGAGCAGTTCTTC
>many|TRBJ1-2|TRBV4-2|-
CASSQYDPVGYGYTF
TGTGCCAGCAGCCAATATGATCCCGTGGGCTATGGCTACACCTTC
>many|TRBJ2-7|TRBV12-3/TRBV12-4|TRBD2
CASSPGLAGTYEQYF
TGTGCCAGCAGTCCAGGACTAGCGGGGACCTACGAGCAGTACTTC
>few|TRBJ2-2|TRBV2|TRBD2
CASRESGGAYTGELFF
TGTGCCAGCAGGGAAAGCGGGGGGGCGTACACCGGGGAGCTGTTTTTT
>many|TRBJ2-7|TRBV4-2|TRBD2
CASSQRETSASYEQYF
TGTGCCAGCAGCCAAAGGGAGACTAGCGCTTCCTACGAGCAGTACTTC
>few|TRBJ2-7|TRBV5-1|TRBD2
CASSLGLAGAKQYF
TGCGCCAGCAGCTTGGGACTAGCGGGAGCCAAGCAGTACTTC
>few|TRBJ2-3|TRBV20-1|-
CSARDFGGRTDTQYF
TGCAGTGCTAGAGATTTCGGGGGGCGCACAGATACGCAGTATTTT
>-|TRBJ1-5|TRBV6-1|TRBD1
CASSDSGGRYQPQHF
TGTGCCAGCAGTGATTCAGGGGGCCGATATCAGCCCCAGCATTTT
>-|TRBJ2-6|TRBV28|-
CASSPDSFSGANVLTF
TGTGCCAGCAGTCCGGACAGTTTTTCTGGGGCCAACGTCCTGACTTTC
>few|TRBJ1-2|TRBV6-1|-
CASSPYYYGYTF
TGTGCCAGCAGTCCGTACTACTATGGCTACACCTTC
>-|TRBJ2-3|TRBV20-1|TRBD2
CSARRPSGSPDTQYF
TGCAGTGCTAGACGCCCTAGCGGGAGCCCAGATACGCAGTATTTT
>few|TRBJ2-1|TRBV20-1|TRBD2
CSAGTSGLNEQFF
TGCAGTGCGGGGACTAGCGGACTCAATGAGCAGTTCTTC
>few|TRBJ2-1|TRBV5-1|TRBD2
CASSWTSENEQFF
TGCGCCAGCAGCTGGACTAGCGAGAATGAGCAGTTCTTC
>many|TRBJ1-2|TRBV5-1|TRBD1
CASSLGGTAVGFLGGYTF
TGCGCCAGCAGCTTGGGGGGGACAGCGGTCGGCTTTCTAGGTGGCTACACCTTC
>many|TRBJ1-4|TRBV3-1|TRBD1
CASSPVRGNEKLFF
TGTGCCAGCAGCCCGGTCAGGGGGAATGAAAAACTGTTTTTT
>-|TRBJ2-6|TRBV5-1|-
CASKEGTTGANVLTF
TGCGCCAGCAAAGAAGGAACGACTGGGGCCAACGTCCTGACTTTC
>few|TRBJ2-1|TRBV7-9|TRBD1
CASSRNGQGVGEQFF
TGTGCCAGCAGCCGAAACGGACAGGGGGTTGGGGAGCAGTTCTTC